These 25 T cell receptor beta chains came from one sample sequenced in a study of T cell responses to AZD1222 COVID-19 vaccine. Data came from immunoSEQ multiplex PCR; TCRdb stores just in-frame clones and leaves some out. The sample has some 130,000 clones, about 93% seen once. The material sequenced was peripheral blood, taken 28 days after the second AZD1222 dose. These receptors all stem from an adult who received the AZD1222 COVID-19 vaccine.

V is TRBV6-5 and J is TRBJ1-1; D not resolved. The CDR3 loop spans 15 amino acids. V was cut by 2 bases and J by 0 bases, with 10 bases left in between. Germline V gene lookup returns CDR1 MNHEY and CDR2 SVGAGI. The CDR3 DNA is TGTGCCAGCAGTTACCTTAGCACCCTGAACACTGAAGCTTTCTTT. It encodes CASSYLSTLNTEAFF.

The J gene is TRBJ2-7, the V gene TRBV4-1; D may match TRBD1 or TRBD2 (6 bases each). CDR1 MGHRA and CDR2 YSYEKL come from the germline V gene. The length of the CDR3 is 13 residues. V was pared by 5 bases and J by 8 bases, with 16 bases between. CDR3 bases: TGCGCCAGCAGCTTTTTAGGGGGGAATAAGCAGTACTTC. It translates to CASSFLGGNKQYF.

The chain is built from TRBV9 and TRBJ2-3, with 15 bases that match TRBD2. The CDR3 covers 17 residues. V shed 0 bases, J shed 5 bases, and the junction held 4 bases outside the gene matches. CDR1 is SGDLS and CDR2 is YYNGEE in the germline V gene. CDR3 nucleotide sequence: TGTGCCAGCAGCGTAGGGACTAGCGGGGGGGCGGTAGATACGCAGTATTTT. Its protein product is CASSVGTSGGAVDTQYF.

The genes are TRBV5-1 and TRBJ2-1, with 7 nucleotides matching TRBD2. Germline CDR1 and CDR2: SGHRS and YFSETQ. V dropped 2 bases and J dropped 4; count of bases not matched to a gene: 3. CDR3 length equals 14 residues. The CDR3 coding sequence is TGCGCCAGCAGCTTCCGGGACTATTACAATGAGCAGTTCTTC. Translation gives CASSFRDYYNEQFF.

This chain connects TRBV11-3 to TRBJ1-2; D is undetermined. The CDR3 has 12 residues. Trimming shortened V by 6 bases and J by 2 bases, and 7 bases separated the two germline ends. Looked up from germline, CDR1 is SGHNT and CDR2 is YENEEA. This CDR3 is CASSFTNYGYTF. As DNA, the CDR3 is TGTGCCAGCAGTTTTACCAACTATGGCTACACCTTC.

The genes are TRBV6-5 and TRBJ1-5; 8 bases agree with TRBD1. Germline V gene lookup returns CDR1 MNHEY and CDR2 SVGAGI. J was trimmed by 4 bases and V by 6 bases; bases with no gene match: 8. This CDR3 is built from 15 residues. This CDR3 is CASRRQGPNNQPQHF. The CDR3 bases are TGTGCCAGCAGAAGACAGGGGCCCAATAATCAGCCCCAGCATTTT.

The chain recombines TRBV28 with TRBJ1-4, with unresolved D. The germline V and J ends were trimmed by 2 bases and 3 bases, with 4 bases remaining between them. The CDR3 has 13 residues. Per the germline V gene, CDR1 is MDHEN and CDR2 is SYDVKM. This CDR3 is CASSLVSNEKLFF. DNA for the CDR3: TGTGCCAGCAGTTTAGTCTCTAATGAAAAACTGTTTTTT.

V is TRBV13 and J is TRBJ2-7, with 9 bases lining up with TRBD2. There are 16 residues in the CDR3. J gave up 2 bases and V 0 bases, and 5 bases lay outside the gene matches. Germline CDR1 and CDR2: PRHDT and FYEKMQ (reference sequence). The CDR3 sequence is CASSLGSGGLAYEQYF. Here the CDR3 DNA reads TGTGCCAGCAGCTTAGGCAGCGGGGGGCTGGCCTACGAGCAGTACTTC.

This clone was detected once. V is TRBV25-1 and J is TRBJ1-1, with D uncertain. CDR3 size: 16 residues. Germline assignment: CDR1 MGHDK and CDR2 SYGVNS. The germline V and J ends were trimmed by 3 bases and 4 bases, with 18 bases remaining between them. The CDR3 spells CASSDSGTSGSTEAFF. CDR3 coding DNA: TGTGCCAGCAGTGACTCCGGAACCTCCGGGAGCACTGAAGCTTTCTTT.

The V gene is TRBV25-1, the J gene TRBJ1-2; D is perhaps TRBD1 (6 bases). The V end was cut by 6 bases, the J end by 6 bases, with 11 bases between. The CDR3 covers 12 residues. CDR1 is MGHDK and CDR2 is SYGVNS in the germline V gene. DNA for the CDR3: TGTGCCAGCAGGGGACACGTCCATGGCTACACCTTC. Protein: CASRGHVHGYTF.

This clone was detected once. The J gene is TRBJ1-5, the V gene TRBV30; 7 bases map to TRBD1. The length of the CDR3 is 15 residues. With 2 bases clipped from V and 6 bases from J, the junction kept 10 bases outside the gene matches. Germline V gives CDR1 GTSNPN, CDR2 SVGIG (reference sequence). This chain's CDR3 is CAWSSGSHRGQPQHF. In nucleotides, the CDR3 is TGTGCCTGGAGTTCAGGGTCTCACAGGGGTCAGCCCCAGCATTTT.

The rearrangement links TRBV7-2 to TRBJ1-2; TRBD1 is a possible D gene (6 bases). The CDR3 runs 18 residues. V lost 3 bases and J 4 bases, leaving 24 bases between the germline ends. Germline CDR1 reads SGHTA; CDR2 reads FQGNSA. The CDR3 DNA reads TGTGCCAGCAGCTTTGAGGGTTGGCGACAGGAAGAAATCTATGGCTACACCTTC. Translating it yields CASSFEGWRQEEIYGYTF.

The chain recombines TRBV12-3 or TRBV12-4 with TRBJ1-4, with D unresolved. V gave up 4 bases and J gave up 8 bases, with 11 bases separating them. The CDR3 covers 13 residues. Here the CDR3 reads CASSSAGGEKLFF. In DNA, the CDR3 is TGTGCCAGCAGTTCGGCGGGTGGAGAAAAACTGTTTTTT.

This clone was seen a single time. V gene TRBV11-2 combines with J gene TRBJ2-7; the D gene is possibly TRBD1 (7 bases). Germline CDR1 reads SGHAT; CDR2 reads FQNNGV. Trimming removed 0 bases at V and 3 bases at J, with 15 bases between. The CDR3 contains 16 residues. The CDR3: CASSLDLGGGIYEQYF. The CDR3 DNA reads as TGTGCCAGCAGCTTAGATCTTGGAGGGGGCATCTACGAGCAGTACTTC.

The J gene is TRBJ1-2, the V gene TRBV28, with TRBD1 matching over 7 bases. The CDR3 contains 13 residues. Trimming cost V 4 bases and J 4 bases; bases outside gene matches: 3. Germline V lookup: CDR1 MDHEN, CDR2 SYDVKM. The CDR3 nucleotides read TGTGCCAGCAGTTGGGGACAGAGCTATGGCTACACCTTC. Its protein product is CASSWGQSYGYTF.

CDR3 sequence (DNA): TGCGCCAGCAGAAGACAGGGAAACCAAGATACGCAGTATTTT. Its translation is CASRRQGNQDTQYF. The rearrangement joins TRBV5-1 to TRBJ2-3; 7 bases agree with TRBD1. V lost 5 bases, J lost 5 bases, and 8 bases stayed unmatched. The CDR3 extends over 14 amino acids. Germline CDR1 reads SGHRS; CDR2 reads YFSETQ.

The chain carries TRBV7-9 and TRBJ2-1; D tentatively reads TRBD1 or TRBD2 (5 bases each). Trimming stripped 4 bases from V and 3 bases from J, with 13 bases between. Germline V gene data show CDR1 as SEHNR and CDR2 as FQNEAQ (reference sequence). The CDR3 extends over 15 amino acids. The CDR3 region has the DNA TGTGCCAGCAGCTCCCGGGACGGAAACTACAATGAGCAGTTCTTC. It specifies CASSSRDGNYNEQFF.

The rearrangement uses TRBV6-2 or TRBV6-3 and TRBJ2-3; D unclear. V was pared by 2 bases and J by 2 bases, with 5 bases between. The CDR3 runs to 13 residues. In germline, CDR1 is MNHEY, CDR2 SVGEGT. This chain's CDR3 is CASSYGDTDTQYF. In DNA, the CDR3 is TGTGCCAGCAGTTACGGGGACACAGATACGCAGTATTTT.

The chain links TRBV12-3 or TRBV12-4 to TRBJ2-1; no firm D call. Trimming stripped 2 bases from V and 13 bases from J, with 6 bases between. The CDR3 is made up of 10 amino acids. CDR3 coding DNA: TGTGCCAGCAGTTTACGGGCTCAGTTCTTC. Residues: CASSLRAQFF.

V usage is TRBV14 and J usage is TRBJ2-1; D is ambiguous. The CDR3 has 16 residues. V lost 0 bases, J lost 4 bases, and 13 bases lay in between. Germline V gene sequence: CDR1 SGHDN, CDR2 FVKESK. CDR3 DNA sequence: TGTGCCAGCAGCCAAGACGAATACAGCGAGTACAATGAGCAGTTCTTC. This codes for CASSQDEYSEYNEQFF.

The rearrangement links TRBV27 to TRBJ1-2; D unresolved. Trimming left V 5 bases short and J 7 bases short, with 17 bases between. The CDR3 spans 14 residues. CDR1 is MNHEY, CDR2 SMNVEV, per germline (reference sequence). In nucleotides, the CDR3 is TGTGCCAGCAGTCCGCTTCCCGGGATGGGTGGCTACACCTTC. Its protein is CASSPLPGMGGYTF.

In DNA, the CDR3 is TGTGCCACCAGCAGCGGAGGAGGGGTGGGCTACACCTTC. Its protein is CATSSGGGVGYTF. The chain joins TRBV15 to TRBJ1-2; D possibly corresponds to TRBD1 (5 bases). CDR3 length: 13 residues. V lost 3 bases and J 8 bases, leaving 13 bases between the germline ends. CDR1 LNHNV and CDR2 YYDKDF come from the germline V gene (reference sequence).

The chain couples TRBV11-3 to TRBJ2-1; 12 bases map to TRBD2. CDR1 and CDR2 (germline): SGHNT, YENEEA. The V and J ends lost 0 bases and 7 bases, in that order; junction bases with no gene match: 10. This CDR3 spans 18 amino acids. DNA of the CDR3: TGTGCCAGCAGCTTAGATCTTGGGGCTAGCGGGGGGGCTAATGAGCAGTTCTTC. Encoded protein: CASSLDLGASGGANEQFF.

CDR3 sequence: CASSPRQGRMNTEAFF. In nucleotides, the CDR3 is TGTGCCAGCAGTCCCAGACAGGGGCGGATGAACACTGAAGCTTTCTTT. The V and J genes are TRBV5-4 and TRBJ1-1, with 8 bases fitting TRBD1. The V segment lost 5 bases and the J segment 0 bases; nucleotides outside the gene matches: 9. The germline V gene encodes CDR1 SGHNT and CDR2 YYREEE (reference sequence). The CDR3 is 16 amino acids. The variable domain in full, completed from reference TRBV5-4 and TRBJ1-1, reads ETGVTQSPTHLIKTRGQQVTLRCSSQSGHNTVSWYQQALGQGPQFIFQYYREEENGRGNFPPRFSGLQFPNYSSELNVNALELDDSALYLCASSPRQGRMNTEAFFGQGTRLTVV.

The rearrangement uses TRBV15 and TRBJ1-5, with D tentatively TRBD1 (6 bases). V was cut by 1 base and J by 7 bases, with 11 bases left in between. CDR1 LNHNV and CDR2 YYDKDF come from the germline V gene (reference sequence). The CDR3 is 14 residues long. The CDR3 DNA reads TGTGCCACCAGCAGAGGGCAGGGGAACCAGCCCCAGCATTTT. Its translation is CATSRGQGNQPQHF.